Listed below are T cell receptor beta chains from one sample, sequenced in a study of early T cells in non-severe SARS-CoV-2 infection. One entry per CDR3 protein results from TCRdb running MiXCR on the 5' RACE reads. The data hold under 70,000 distinct CDR3 sequences, with about 12% observed a single time. The sequenced sample was whole blood. The source is an adult who was a healthcare worker with PCR-confirmed SARS-CoV-2 infection or an uninfected control (not recorded which). Both conserved end residues are trimmed from each CDR3. Fields, in order: J gene, V gene, CDR3 protein.

J gene: TRBJ2-1
V gene: TRBV5-5
CDR3 protein: ASSTGTSGMSGEQF

J gene: TRBJ2-3
V gene: TRBV18
CDR3 protein: ASSPLDRVVADTQY

J gene: TRBJ1-1
V gene: TRBV10-2
CDR3 protein: ASHWTANTEAF

J gene: TRBJ2-7
V gene: TRBV5-5
CDR3 protein: ASSPTSVHEQY

J gene: TRBJ2-3
V gene: TRBV3-1
CDR3 protein: ASSQASGFSYEADTQY

J gene: TRBJ2-3
V gene: TRBV5-6
CDR3 protein: ASSSGTGWGDTQY

J gene: TRBJ1-1
V gene: TRBV28
CDR3 protein: ASSLDSYTEAF

J gene: TRBJ1-1
V gene: TRBV9
CDR3 protein: ASSVGRTMNTEAF

J gene: TRBJ2-3
V gene: TRBV5-6
CDR3 protein: ASGKENTQY

J gene: TRBJ1-5
V gene: TRBV27
CDR3 protein: ASRRDRGNQPQH

J gene: TRBJ1-6
V gene: TRBV7-9
CDR3 protein: ASSSGAGFYSPLH

J gene: TRBJ2-7
V gene: TRBV6-5
CDR3 protein: ASYRMAYEQY

J gene: TRBJ1-1
V gene: TRBV10-1
CDR3 protein: ASRQDFDTEAF

J gene: TRBJ1-2
V gene: TRBV29-1
CDR3 protein: SVQGAHRDGYT

J gene: TRBJ1-2
V gene: TRBV4-1
CDR3 protein: ASSQIWAAAQGYGYT

J gene: TRBJ1-5
V gene: TRBV5-1
CDR3 protein: ASSLGAGQGNQPQH

J gene: TRBJ2-7
V gene: TRBV11-2
CDR3 protein: ASSRRDNVLHEQY

J gene: TRBJ2-3
V gene: TRBV4-1
CDR3 protein: ASSQGHGADTQY

J gene: TRBJ2-3
V gene: TRBV20-1
CDR3 protein: SATLGGAGTDTQY

J gene: TRBJ1-5
V gene: TRBV29-1
CDR3 protein: SVSFRGDSNQPQH

J gene: TRBJ2-7
V gene: TRBV5-1
CDR3 protein: ASSFRTGDSSYEQY

J gene: TRBJ2-1
V gene: TRBV24-1
CDR3 protein: ATSDLGWSSYNEQF